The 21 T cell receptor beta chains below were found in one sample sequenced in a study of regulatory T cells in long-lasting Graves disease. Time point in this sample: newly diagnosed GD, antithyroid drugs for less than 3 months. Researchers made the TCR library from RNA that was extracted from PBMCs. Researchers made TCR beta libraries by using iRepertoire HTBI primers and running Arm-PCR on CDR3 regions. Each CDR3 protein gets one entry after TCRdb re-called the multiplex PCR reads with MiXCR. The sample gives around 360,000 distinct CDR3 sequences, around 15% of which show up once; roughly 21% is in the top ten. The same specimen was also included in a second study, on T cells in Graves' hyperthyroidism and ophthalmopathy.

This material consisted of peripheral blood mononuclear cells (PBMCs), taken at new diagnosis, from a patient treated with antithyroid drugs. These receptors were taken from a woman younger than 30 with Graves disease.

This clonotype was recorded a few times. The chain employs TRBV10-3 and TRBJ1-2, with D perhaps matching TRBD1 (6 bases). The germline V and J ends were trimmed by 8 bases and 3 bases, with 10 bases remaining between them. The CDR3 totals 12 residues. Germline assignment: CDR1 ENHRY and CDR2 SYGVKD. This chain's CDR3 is CAISGADYGYTF. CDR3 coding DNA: TGTGCCATCTCAGGGGCGGACTATGGCTACACCTTC.

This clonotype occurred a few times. The CDR3, as DNA: TGCAGTGCTAGGCGGCAGAATAATGAAAAACTGTTTTTT. Its protein product is CSARRQNNEKLFF. The chain uses TRBV20-1 and TRBJ1-4; D remains ambiguous. Germline V gene sequence: CDR1 DFQATT, CDR2 SNEGSKA (reference sequence). This CDR3 is 13 amino acids long. V was clipped by 3 bases and J by 4 bases, with 9 bases between them.

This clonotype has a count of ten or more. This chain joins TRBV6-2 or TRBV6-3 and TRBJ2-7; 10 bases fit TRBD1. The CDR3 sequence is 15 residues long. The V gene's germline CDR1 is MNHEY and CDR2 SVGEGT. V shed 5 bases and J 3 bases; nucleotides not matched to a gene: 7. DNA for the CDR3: TGTGCCAGCAGTGACCAGACAGGGGGCGGCTACGAGCAGTACTTC. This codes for CASSDQTGGGYEQYF.

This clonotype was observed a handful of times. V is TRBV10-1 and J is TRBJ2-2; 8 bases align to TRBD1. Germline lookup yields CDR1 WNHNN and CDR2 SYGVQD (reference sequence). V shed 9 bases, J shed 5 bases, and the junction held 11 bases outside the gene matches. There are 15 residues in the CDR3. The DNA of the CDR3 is TGCGCCAGTTCTCAAAGACAGGGGTGGACCGGGGAGCTGTTTTTT. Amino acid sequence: CASSQRQGWTGELFF.

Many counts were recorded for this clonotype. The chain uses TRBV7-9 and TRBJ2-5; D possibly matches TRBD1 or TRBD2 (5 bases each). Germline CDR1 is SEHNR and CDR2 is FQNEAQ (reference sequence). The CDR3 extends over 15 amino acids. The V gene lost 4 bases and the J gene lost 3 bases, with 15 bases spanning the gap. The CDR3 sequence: CASSSMGVVKETQYF. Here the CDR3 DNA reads TGTGCCAGCAGCTCCATGGGGGTTGTGAAAGAGACCCAGTACTTC.

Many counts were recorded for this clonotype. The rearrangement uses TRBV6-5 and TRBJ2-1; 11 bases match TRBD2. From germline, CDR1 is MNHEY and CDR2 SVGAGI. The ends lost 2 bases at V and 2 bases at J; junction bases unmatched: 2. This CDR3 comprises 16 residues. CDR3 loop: CASSYVAGGAYNEQFF. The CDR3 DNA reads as TGTGCCAGCAGTTACGTAGCGGGGGGGGCCTACAATGAGCAGTTCTTC.

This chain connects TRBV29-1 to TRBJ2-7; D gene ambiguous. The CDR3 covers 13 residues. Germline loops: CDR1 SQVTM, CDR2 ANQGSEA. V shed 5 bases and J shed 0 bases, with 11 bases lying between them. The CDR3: CSVLIRSSYEQYF. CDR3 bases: TGCAGCGTTCTGATCAGAAGCTCCTACGAGCAGTACTTC.

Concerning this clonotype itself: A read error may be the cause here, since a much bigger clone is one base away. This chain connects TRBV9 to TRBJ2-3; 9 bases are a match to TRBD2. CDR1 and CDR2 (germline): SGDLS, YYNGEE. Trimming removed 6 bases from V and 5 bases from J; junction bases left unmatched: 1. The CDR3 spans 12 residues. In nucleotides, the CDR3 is TGTGCCAGCACGCGGGGGGGAGATACGCAGTATTTT. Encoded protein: CASTRGGDTQYF.

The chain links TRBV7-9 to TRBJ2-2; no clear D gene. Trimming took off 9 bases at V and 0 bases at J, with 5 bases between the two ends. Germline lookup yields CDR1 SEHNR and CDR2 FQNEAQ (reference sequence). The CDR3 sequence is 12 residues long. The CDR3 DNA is TGTGCCAGGGGCGCGAACACCGGGGAGCTGTTTTTT. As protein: CARGANTGELFF. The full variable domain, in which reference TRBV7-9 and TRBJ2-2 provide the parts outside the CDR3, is DTGVSQNPRHKITKRGQNVTFRCDPISEHNRLYWYRQTLGQGPEFLTYFQNEAQLEKSRLLSDRFSAERPKGSFSTLEIQRTEQGDSAMYLCARGANTGELFFGEGSRLTVL.

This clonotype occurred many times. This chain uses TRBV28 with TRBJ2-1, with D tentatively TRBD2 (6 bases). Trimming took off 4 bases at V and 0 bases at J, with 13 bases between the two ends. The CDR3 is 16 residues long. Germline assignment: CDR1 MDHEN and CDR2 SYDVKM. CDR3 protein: CASSYGGIVSYNEQFF. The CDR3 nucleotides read TGTGCCAGCAGTTATGGGGGGATTGTCTCCTACAATGAGCAGTTCTTC.

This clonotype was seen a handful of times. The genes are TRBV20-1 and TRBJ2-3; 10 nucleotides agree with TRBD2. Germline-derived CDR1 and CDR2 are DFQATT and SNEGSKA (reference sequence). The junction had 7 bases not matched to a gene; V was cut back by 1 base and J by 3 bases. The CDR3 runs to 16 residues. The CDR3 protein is CSARALLAGETDTQYF. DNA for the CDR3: TGCAGTGCTAGAGCCCTGCTAGCGGGAGAAACAGATACGCAGTATTTT.

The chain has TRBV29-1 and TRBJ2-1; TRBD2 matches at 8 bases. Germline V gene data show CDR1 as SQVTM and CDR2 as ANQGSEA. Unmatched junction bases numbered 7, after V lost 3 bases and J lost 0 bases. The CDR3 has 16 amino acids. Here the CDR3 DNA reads TGCAGCGTTGAGATTAGCGGGACGAGCTCCTACAATGAGCAGTTCTTC. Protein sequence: CSVEISGTSSYNEQFF.

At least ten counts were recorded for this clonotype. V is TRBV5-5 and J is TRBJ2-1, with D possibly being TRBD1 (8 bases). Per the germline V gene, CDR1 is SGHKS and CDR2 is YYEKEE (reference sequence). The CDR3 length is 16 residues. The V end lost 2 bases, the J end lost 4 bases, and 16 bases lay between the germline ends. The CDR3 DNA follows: TGTGCCAGCAGCTTTGGGGGGGACAGGAGTTACAATGAGCAGTTCTTC. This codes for CASSFGGDRSYNEQFF.

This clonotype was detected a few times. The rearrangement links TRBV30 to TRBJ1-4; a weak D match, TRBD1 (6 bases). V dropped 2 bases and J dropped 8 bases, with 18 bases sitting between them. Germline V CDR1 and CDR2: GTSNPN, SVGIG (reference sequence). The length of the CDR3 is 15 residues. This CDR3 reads CAWSIDGGAFEKLFF. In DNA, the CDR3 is TGTGCCTGGAGTATCGACGGGGGCGCGTTCGAAAAACTGTTTTTT.

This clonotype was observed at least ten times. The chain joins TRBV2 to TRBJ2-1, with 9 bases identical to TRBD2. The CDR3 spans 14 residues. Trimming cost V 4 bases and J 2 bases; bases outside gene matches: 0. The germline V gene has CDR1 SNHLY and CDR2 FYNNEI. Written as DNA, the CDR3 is TGTGCCAGCAGTGGGACTAGCGCCTACAATGAGCAGTTCTTC. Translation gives CASSGTSAYNEQFF. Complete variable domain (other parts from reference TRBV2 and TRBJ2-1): EPEVTQTPSHQVTQMGQEVILRCVPISNHLYFYWYRQILGQKVEFLVSFYNNEISEKSEIFDDQFSVERPDGSNFTLKIRSTKLEDSAMYFCASSGTSAYNEQFFGPGTRLTVL.

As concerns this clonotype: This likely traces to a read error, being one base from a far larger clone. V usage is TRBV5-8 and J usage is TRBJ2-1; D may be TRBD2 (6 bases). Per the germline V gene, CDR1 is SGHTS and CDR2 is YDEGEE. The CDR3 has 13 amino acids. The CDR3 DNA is TGTGCCACCAGCTGGGGGACTGTCAATGAGCAGTTCTTC. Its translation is CATSWGTVNEQFF.

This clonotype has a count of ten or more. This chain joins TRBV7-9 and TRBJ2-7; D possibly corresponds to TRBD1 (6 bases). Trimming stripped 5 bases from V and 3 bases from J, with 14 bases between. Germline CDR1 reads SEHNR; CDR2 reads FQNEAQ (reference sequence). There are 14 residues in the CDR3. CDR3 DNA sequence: TGTGCCAGCAGCGGCCGGGACACTCGCTACGAGCAGTACTTC. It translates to CASSGRDTRYEQYF. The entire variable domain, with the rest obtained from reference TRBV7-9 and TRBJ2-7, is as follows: DTGVSQNPRHKITKRGQNVTFRCDPISEHNRLYWYRQTLGQGPEFLTYFQNEAQLEKSRLLSDRFSAERPKGSFSTLEIQRTEQGDSAMYLCASSGRDTRYEQYFGPGTRLTVT.

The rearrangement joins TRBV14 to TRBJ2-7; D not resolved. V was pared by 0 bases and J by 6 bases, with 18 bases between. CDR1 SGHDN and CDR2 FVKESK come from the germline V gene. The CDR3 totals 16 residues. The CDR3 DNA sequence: TGTGCCAGCAGCCAAGATCGGTGGCAGTTAGCCGGCGAGCAGTACTTC. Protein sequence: CASSQDRWQLAGEQYF.

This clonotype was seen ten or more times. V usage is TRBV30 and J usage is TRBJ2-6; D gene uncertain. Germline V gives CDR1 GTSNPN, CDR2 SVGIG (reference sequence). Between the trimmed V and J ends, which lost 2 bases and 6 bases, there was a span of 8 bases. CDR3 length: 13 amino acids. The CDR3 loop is CAWSTHAANVLTF. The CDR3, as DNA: TGTGCCTGGAGTACCCATGCGGCCAACGTCCTGACTTTC.

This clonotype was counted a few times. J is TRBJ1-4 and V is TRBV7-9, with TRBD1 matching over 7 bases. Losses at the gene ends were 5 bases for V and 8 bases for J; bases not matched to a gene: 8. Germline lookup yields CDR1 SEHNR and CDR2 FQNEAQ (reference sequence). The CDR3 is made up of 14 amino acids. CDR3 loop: CASSHDRASEKLFF. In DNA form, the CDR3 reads TGTGCCAGCAGCCATGACAGGGCATCGGAAAAACTGTTTTTT. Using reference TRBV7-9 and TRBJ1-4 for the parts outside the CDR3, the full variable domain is DTGVSQNPRHKITKRGQNVTFRCDPISEHNRLYWYRQTLGQGPEFLTYFQNEAQLEKSRLLSDRFSAERPKGSFSTLEIQRTEQGDSAMYLCASSHDRASEKLFFGSGTQLSVL.

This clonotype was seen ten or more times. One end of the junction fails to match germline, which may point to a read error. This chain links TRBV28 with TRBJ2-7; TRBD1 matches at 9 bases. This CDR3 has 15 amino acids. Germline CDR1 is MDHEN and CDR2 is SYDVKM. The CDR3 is CASSPGQGFTYKQYF. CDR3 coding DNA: TGTGCCAGCAGCCCTGGACAGGGGTTTACCTACAAGCAGTACTTC.